The rows below give T cell receptor beta chains drawn from one sample of a study of cytomegalovirus exposure and HLA in healthy donors. The protocol was immunoSEQ multiplex PCR, while the TCRdb copy is restricted to in-frame clones and leaves out a portion. The table shows over 130,000 clones, with 80% to 85% occurring only once. The sequenced sample was PBMCs. The receptors originated from a female donor in good health and CMV-seronegative. Both conserved end residues are trimmed from each CDR3.

J gene: TRBJ2-3
V gene: TRBV15
CDR3 protein: ATSGRTSGSEDTQY

J gene: TRBJ2-7
V gene: TRBV7-2
CDR3 protein: ASSLVVRDEQY

J gene: TRBJ1-5
V gene: TRBV7-9
CDR3 protein: ASSFGVGNQPQH

J gene: TRBJ2-1
V gene: TRBV29-1
CDR3 protein: SGGASSYNEQF

J gene: TRBJ2-3
V gene: TRBV9
CDR3 protein: ASSLSGKGSTTDTQY

J gene: TRBJ2-5
V gene: TRBV6-5
CDR3 protein: ASSRGSEGETQY

J gene: TRBJ2-7
V gene: TRBV28
CDR3 protein: ASSPLTGSGYEQY

J gene: TRBJ2-5
V gene: TRBV7-7
CDR3 protein: ASSLAGGYQETQY

J gene: TRBJ1-2
V gene: TRBV4-1
CDR3 protein: ASSQERGPYGYT

J gene: TRBJ2-1
V gene: TRBV29-1
CDR3 protein: SGERSSSYNEQF

J gene: TRBJ2-1
V gene: TRBV19
CDR3 protein: ASQAGGRDREQF

J gene: TRBJ2-3
V gene: TRBV18
CDR3 protein: ASSLSGSGADTQY

J gene: TRBJ1-5
V gene: TRBV2
CDR3 protein: ASLSGGSQPQH

J gene: TRBJ1-2
V gene: TRBV6-6
CDR3 protein: ASRNLGGEYGYT

J gene: TRBJ2-1
V gene: TRBV28
CDR3 protein: ASSLIDNEQF

J gene: TRBJ1-4
V gene: TRBV11-2
CDR3 protein: ASSFGSQGMREKLF

J gene: TRBJ2-7
V gene: TRBV28
CDR3 protein: ASSRGEQY

J gene: TRBJ2-7
V gene: TRBV25-1
CDR3 protein: ASSEGGREYEQY

J gene: TRBJ2-7
V gene: TRBV19
CDR3 protein: ASSPVTSGASSYEQY

J gene: TRBJ2-2
V gene: TRBV4-1
CDR3 protein: ASSQGRLAEITMAGELF

J gene: TRBJ2-1
V gene: TRBV15
CDR3 protein: ATSRDLTGGPYNEQF

J gene: TRBJ2-4
V gene: TRBV18
CDR3 protein: ASSYNREIQY

J gene: TRBJ2-3
V gene: TRBV15
CDR3 protein: ATGDRRESADTQY

J gene: TRBJ1-2
V gene: TRBV27
CDR3 protein: ASSLYGRGTNYGYT

J gene: TRBJ1-5
V gene: TRBV4-1
CDR3 protein: VSSQRGQPQH

J gene: TRBJ2-7
V gene: TRBV7-6
CDR3 protein: ASSSGVTPYEQY

J gene: TRBJ2-7
V gene: TRBV11-3
CDR3 protein: ASSLGDMNEQY

J gene: TRBJ1-4
V gene: TRBV2
CDR3 protein: ASSEAREDMAEKLF

J gene: TRBJ2-5
V gene: TRBV9
CDR3 protein: ASSVAGQETQY